This is a list of T cell receptor beta chains from one sample in a study of molecular identifiers for immune sequencing clone quantification. TCRdb ran MiXCR on the PCR reads and lists one entry per CDR3 protein. Altogether roughly 50,000 distinct CDR3 sequences are present, just over 35% being singletons, with the ten largest covering 3.5% to 4%. The source material was naive CD8+ T cells from blood, with Jurkat cell RNA spiked in. These receptors were obtained from a human donor in good health. Some libraries in this study had Jurkat cell RNA spiked in. The CDR3 runs from the conserved cysteine through the conserved F or W. D genes are given only for firm matches. Clone sizes are given selectively: once, few, many, or a class where the clone is expanded.

TGTGCCAGCTGTTGGGGTGGGTTGGGGCGGGAGGAAAACGAGCAGTACTTC,CASCWGGLGREENEQYF,TRBJ2-7,TRBD2,TRBV12-3/TRBV12-4,.
TGTGCCAGCAGCTCCCTAGACTATGAGCAGTTCTTC,CASSSLDYEQFF,TRBJ2-1,.,TRBV11-2,many
TGTGCCAGCAGCTTGCCCGGAAACATTCAGTACTTC,CASSLPGNIQYF,TRBJ2-4,.,TRBV5-6,many
TGTGCCAGCAGTGGGAACAATGAGCAGTTCTTC,CASSGNNEQFF,TRBJ2-1,.,TRBV7-2,many
TGTGCCAGCATCGGGAATAACAACCAGGCTCCGCTTTTT,CASIGNNNQAPLF,TRBJ1-3,.,TRBV6-6,once
TGTGCTAGTGGTTGGGTAGTGGGCACTGAAGCTTTCTTT,CASGWVVGTEAFF,TRBJ1-1,.,TRBV12-5,.
TGCGCCAGCAGCTTGGGACATCCCTACGAGCGGTACTTC,CASSLGHPYERYF,TRBJ2-7,.,TRBV5-1,few
TGTGCCAGCAGTTTATCTCTAGCCTCGGAGACCCAGTACTTC,CASSLSLASETQYF,TRBJ2-5,.,TRBV28,many
TGTGCCAGCAGCTTGGGCCTAGCGGGAGGGCCTGAGCAGTTCTTC,CASSLGLAGGPEQFF,TRBJ2-1,TRBD2,TRBV11-3,.
TGTGCCAGCAGCTTGATTAGGGGTCCCTACGAGCGGTACTTC,CASSLIRGPYERYF,TRBJ2-7,.,TRBV5-6,.
TGTGCCAGCAGTCCCCGCATGGGTCAGCCCCAGCATTTT,CASSPRMGQPQHF,TRBJ1-5,.,TRBV12-3/TRBV12-4,.
TGCGCCTGCAGCCACTACAGGGACACCGGGGAGCTGTTTTTT,CACSHYRDTGELFF,TRBJ2-2,.,TRBV4-3,.
TGTGCCAGCAGTTTATTCCCAGGGGTGGACACCGGGGAGCTGTTTTTT,CASSLFPGVDTGELFF,TRBJ2-2,.,TRBV27,.
TGTGCCAGCAGCCTCAGCGGGGGTTCGGAGACCCAGTACTTC,CASSLSGGSETQYF,TRBJ2-5,TRBD2,TRBV7-6,.
TGTGCCAGCACCGCCCCCCCTGGTAGCGGGAGGGCCGGTCTCTACGATGAGCAGTTCTTC,CASTAPPGSGRAGLYDEQFF,TRBJ2-1,TRBD2,TRBV28,few
TGTGCCAGCAGTTTAAGGCAGGGGCCCCTAGAGTTGGAGACCCAGTACTTC,CASSLRQGPLELETQYF,TRBJ2-5,.,TRBV28,many
TGTGCCAGCAGTTTAAGACCAGATACGCAGTATTTT,CASSLRPDTQYF,TRBJ2-3,.,TRBV27,few
TGTGCCAGCAGCTTAGTTCGAGGGAGGGCTCCCTACGAGCAGTACTTC,CASSLVRGRAPYEQYF,TRBJ2-7,TRBD2,TRBV7-8,few
TGTGCCAGCAGTTACGAAGGGTACGAGCAGTACTTC,CASSYEGYEQYF,TRBJ2-7,.,TRBV6-5,many
TGCAGCGTTGAAGTCCCACAGATAGCCAAAAACATTCAGTACTTC,CSVEVPQIAKNIQYF,TRBJ2-4,.,TRBV29-1,many
TGTGCCAGCAGTGACCAGAGGGGACACACGGACGAGCAGTACTTC,CASSDQRGHTDEQYF,TRBJ2-7,.,TRBV25-1,few
TGTGCCAGCAGTTTCACTGTGAGCAAAAGCGCTGAAGCTTTCTTT,CASSFTVSKSAEAFF,TRBJ1-1,.,TRBV27,few
TGTGCCAGCAGCCAATTGCCATTGGGGCAGCCCCAGCATTTT,CASSQLPLGQPQHF,TRBJ1-5,.,TRBV16,few
TGTGCCAGCAGTCATTGGGGGCCAGAGTACGAGCAGTACTTC,CASSHWGPEYEQYF,TRBJ2-7,.,TRBV28,few
TGTGCCAGCAGTGAAAGGGCAAGTGGCGAGCAGTACTTC,CASSERASGEQYF,TRBJ2-7,.,TRBV2,.
TGTGCCAGCAGCTCCATAGCGGGAGGACCAATCGAAACCTACAATGAGCAGTTCTTC,CASSSIAGGPIETYNEQFF,TRBJ2-1,TRBD2,TRBV7-9,few
TGCAGTGCTAGAGATCAGGGGCCCGAGCAGTACTTC,CSARDQGPEQYF,TRBJ2-7,.,TRBV20-1,.
TGTGCCAGCAGCCAAGCAAGGCGGGAGTATCCAGATACGCAGTATTTT,CASSQARREYPDTQYF,TRBJ2-3,TRBD2,TRBV14,many
TGCGCCAGCAGCGGACAGGCGGTGGAATCCTCTGGAAACACCATATATTTT,CASSGQAVESSGNTIYF,TRBJ1-3,TRBD1,TRBV5-1,many
TGTGCCAGCAGCTTCCCCCCGGACAGGGGCGGGTTGAGCGAGCAGTACTTC,CASSFPPDRGGLSEQYF,TRBJ2-7,TRBD1,TRBV13,few
TGTGCCAGCAGCTCGCGGACAGGGGTCCACACCGGGGAGCTGTTTTTT,CASSSRTGVHTGELFF,TRBJ2-2,TRBD1,TRBV11-3,.
TGTGCCAGCAGCTTAGGTTATGGAGCGGGAGGGGGAACAGATACGCAGTATTTT,CASSLGYGAGGGTDTQYF,TRBJ2-3,TRBD2,TRBV7-2,few
TGTGCCAGCAGCCAAGGTCCTGTCCACGAGCAGTACTTC,CASSQGPVHEQYF,TRBJ2-7,.,TRBV4-2,.
TGTGCCAGCAGCCCCGACAGCGCTTCTGTCCAGTACTTC,CASSPDSASVQYF,TRBJ2-5,.,TRBV5-4,many
TGTGCCAGTCCGCCGGGGCAGGCCTACGAGCAGTACTTC,CASPPGQAYEQYF,TRBJ2-7,.,TRBV25-1,many
TGTGCCAGCAGTTTTAGGGTTTACAATGAGCAGTTCTTC,CASSFRVYNEQFF,TRBJ2-1,.,TRBV27,.